This T cell receptor beta chain was recorded in a study of cytomegalovirus exposure and HLA in healthy donors. This clone came up once. Antigen: not known. Study observations and caveats: Cytomegalovirus association was listed for 164 TCR beta chains.

The PCR contained 60 Vbeta and 13 Jbeta primers. Using immunoSEQ multiplex PCR, the repertoire was profiled, and TCRdb retains in-frame clones only, with some absent. The table has 74,000 or so clones, 78% seen once. CDR3 length: 14 amino acids. The germline V gene has CDR1 LNHDA and CDR2 SQIVND (reference sequence). The V segment lost 6 bases and the J segment 2 bases; nucleotides outside the gene matches: 4. This TCR was sampled from a male donor in good health and CMV-seropositive. Sequencing was carried out using PBMCs. The rearrangement links TRBV19 to TRBJ2-7; TRBD1 aligns across 10 bases. CDR3 sequence (DNA): TGTGCCAGTAGGGAGGGACAGGGGACCTACGAGCAGTACTTC. Its translation: CASREGQGTYEQYF.